This T cell receptor (beta chain) was sequenced during a study of CD8 T cells in Susac syndrome. From blood CD8+ and CD4+ T cells, TCR beta sequences were generated. FACS enriched CD8+ TEMRA cells, while bulk CD8+ and CD4+ were negatively isolated. This CDR3 has 12 residues. Germline V gene sequence: CDR1 LNHDA, CDR2 SQIVND (reference sequence). Trimming left V 7 bases short and J 15 bases short, with 19 bases between. RNA, at about 0.45 to 1 ug, was reverse transcribed with random hexamers. An immunoSEQ multiplex PCR amplified TCR beta CDR3 over 54 Vbeta and 13 Jbeta. TCRdb re-called the immunoSEQ multiplex PCR reads through MiXCR, storing one row per CDR3 protein. This table has 400,000 or so distinct CDR3 sequences, approximately 85% appearing once.

This rearrangement joins TRBV19 to TRBJ2-4, with D unresolved. The sample comprised CD8+ T cells from PBMCs. This sequence originates from a human donor with multiple sclerosis. The CDR3 region has the DNA TGTGCCAGTAACGGAAAGGAGCCTAGGACGTACTTC. Amino acid sequence: CASNGKEPRTYF.